What follows describes a single T cell receptor beta chain. The antigen is unknown. Sequencing was performed with immunoSEQ multiplex PCR; in TCRdb, only in-frame clones are kept and a portion is missing. Here the sample spans around 60,000 clones, roughly 96% being singletons. These data originate in a study of cytomegalovirus exposure and HLA in healthy donors. Study-wide results and caveats: CMV antigen specificity was confirmed in vitro for a few CMV-associated chains.

Germline CDR1 SGHTA, CDR2 FQGNSA. V was cut by 5 bases and J by 2 bases, with 18 bases left in between. This CDR3 is built from 16 residues. This chain links TRBV7-2 with TRBJ2-5; D might be TRBD2 (6 bases). Material: PBMCs. The TCR originated in a woman in her late teens or twenties in good health and CMV-seropositive. The CDR3 bases are TGTGCCAGCAGCCCCGACTTGTTTAGCGGTCAAGAGACCCAGTACTTC. Residues: CASSPDLFSGQETQYF.